The present TCR beta chain was sequenced within a study of chemoradiotherapy in HPV16-positive cancers. On the study more broadly: Candidate HPV-specific clones and shared TCR motifs came from a couple of HPV16-positive patients. Study-wide points: HPV-responsive T-cell expansion during chemoradiotherapy was linked to improved recurrence-free survival in HPV16-positive patients.

From germline, CDR1 is SQVTM and CDR2 ANQGSEA. With V trimmed by 4 bases and J by 1 base, 6 bases remained unmatched. This CDR3 comprises 14 residues. Over chemoradiotherapy, repertoires were sampled more than once. Generated by immunoSEQ multiplex PCR, the TCRdb table keeps only in-frame clones and is missing some. Of about 21,000 clones listed, around 87% are singletons. Note on this clone: Its target is not known.

The source is a human donor with HPV-associated anogenital cancer. The material was blood, obtained from a patient who underwent chemoradiotherapy. This rearrangement joins TRBV29-1 to TRBJ1-1; 7 nucleotides agree with TRBD1. The CDR3: CSVARDRKNTEAFF. CDR3 nucleotides: TGCAGCGTTGCCCGGGACAGAAAGAACACTGAAGCTTTCTTT.